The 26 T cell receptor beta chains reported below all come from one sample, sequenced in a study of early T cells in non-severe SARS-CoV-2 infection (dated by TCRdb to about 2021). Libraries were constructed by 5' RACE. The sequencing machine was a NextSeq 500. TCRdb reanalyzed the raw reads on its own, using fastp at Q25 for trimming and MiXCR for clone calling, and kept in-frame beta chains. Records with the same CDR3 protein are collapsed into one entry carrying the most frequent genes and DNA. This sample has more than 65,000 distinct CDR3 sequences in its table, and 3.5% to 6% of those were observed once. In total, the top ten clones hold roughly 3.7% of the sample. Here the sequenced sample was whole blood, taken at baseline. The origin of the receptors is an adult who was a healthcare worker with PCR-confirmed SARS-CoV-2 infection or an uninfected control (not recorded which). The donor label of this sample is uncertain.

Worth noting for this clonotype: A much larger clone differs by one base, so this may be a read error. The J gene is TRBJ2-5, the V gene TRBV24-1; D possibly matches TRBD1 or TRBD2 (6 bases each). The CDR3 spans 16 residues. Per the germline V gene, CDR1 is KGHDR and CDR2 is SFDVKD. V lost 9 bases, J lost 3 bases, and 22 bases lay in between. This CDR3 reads CATARLGAGLEETQYF. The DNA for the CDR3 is TGTGCCACCGCACGGTTGGGGGCGGGGCTAGAAGAGACCCAGTACTTC.

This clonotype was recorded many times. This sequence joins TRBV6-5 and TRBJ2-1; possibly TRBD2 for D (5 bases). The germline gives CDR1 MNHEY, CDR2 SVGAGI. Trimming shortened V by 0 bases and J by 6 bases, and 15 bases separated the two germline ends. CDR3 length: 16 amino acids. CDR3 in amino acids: CASSYSSGKLGNEQFF. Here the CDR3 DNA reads TGTGCCAGCAGTTACTCGTCGGGGAAGCTCGGCAATGAGCAGTTCTTC.

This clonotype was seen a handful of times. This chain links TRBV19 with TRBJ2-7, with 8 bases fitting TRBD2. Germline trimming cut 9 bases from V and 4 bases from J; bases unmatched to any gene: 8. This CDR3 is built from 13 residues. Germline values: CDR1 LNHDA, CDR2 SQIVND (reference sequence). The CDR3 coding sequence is TGTGCCAGCTCTAGAGCGGGGGAGTACGAGCAGTACTTC. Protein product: CASSRAGEYEQYF.

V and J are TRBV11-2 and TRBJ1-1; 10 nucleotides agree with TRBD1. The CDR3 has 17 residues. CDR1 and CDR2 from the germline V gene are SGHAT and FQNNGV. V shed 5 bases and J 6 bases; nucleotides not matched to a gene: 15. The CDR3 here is CASSPRDRGRSGAEAFF. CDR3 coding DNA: TGTGCCAGCAGCCCCCGGGACAGGGGCCGTTCTGGGGCTGAAGCTTTCTTT.

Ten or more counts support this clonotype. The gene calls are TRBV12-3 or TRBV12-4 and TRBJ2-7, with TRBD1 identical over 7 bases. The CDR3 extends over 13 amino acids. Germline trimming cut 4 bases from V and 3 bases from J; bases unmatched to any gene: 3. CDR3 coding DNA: TGTGCCAGCAGTTCCGGACAGGTCTACGAGCAGTACTTC. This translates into CASSSGQVYEQYF.

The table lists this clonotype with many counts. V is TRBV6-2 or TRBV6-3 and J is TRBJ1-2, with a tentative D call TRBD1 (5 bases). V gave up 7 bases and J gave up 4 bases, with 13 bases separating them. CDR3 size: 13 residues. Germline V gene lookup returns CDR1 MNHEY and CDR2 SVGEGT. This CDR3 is CASTQTVTYGYTF. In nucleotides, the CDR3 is TGTGCCAGCACTCAGACAGTGACCTATGGCTACACCTTC.

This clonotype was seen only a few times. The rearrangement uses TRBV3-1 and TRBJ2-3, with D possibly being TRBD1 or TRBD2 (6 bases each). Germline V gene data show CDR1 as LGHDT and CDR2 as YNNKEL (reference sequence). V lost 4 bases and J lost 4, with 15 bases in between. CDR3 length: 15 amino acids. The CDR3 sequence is CASSPSGGQADTQYF. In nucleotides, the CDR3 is TGTGCCAGCAGCCCCTCCGGGGGCCAGGCAGATACGCAGTATTTT.

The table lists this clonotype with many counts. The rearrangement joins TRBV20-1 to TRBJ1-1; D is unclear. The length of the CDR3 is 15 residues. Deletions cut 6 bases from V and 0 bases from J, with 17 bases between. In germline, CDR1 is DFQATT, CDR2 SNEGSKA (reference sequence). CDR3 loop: CSAVVQGNMNTEAFF. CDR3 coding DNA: TGCAGTGCCGTAGTTCAAGGGAATATGAACACTGAAGCTTTCTTT.

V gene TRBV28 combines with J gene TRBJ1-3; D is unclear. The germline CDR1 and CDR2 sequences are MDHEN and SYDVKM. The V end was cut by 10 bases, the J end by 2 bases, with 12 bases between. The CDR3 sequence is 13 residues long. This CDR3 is CATQPVAGNTIYF. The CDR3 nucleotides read TGTGCCACCCAACCAGTCGCTGGAAACACCATATATTTT.

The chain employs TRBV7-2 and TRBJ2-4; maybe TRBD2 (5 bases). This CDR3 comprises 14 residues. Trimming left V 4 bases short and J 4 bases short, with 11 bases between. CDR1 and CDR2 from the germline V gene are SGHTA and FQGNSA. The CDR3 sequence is CASSYRGMKNIQYF. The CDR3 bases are TGTGCCAGCAGCTATCGAGGGATGAAAAACATTCAGTACTTC.

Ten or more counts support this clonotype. The CDR3 bases are TGTGCCAGCACCCCAACCGGGACAGGGGATCCCGAGCAGTACTTC. Protein: CASTPTGTGDPEQYF. The chain carries TRBV28 and TRBJ2-7; 10 nucleotides align to TRBD1. Germline lookup yields CDR1 MDHEN and CDR2 SYDVKM. V trimming: 7 bases; J trimming: 6 bases; junction bases outside the gene matches: 12. The CDR3 sequence is 15 residues long. Full variable domain (rest looked up from reference TRBV28 and TRBJ2-7): DVKVTQSSRYLVKRTGEKVFLECVQDMDHENMFWYRQDPGLGLRLIYFSYDVKMKEKGDIPEGYSVSREKKERFSLILESASTNQTSMYLCASTPTGTGDPEQYFGPGTRLTVT.

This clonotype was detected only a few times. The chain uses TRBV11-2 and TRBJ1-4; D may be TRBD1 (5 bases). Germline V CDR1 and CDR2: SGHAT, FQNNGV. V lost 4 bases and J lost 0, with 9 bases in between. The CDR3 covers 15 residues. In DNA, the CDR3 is TGTGCCAGCAGCTGGGACGGATCAACTAATGAAAAACTGTTTTTT. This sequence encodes CASSWDGSTNEKLFF.

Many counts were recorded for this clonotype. The DNA of the CDR3 is TGCAGTGCTAGAACAAGCAGACAGGGGCCTAATTCACCCCTCCACTTT. Protein: CSARTSRQGPNSPLHF. This chain links TRBV20-1 with TRBJ1-6, with TRBD1 matching over 8 bases. This CDR3 has 16 amino acids. The germline gives CDR1 DFQATT, CDR2 SNEGSKA (reference sequence). Trimming took 2 bases from V and 6 from J; bases not matched to a gene: 9.

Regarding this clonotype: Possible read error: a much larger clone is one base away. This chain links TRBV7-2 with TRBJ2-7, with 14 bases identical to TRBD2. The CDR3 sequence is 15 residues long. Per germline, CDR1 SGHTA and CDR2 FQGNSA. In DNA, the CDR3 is TGTGTCAGCAGCTGGACTAGCGGGGGGCTGGGTGAGCAGTACTTC. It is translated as CVSSWTSGGLGEQYF.

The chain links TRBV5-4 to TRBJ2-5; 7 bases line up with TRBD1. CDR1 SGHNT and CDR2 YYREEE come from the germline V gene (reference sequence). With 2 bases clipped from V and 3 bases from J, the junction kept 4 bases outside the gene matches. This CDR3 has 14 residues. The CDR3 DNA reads TGTGCCAGCAGCTTTGCCGGGACAGAAGAGACCCAGTACTTC. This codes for CASSFAGTEETQYF.

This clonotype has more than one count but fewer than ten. In DNA form, the CDR3 reads TGCGCCAGCAGTCGGGGACAGGGCTCCTACAATGAGCAGTTCTTC. This gives the protein CASSRGQGSYNEQFF. J is TRBJ2-1 and V is TRBV4-1; 9 bases are a match to TRBD1. Germline CDR1 MGHRA, CDR2 YSYEKL. Germline trimming cut 6 bases from V and 0 bases from J; bases unmatched to any gene: 3. The CDR3 totals 15 residues.

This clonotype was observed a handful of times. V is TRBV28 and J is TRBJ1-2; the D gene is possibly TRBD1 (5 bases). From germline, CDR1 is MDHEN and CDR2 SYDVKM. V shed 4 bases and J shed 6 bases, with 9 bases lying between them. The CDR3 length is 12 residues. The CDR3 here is CASSSAGHGYTF. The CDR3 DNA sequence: TGTGCCAGCAGTTCTGCAGGGCATGGCTACACCTTC.

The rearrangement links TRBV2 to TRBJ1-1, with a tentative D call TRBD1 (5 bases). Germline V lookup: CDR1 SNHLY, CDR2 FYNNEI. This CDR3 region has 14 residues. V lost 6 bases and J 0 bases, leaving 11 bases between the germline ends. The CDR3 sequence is CASRVRGVNTEAFF. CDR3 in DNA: TGTGCCAGCAGGGTCAGAGGGGTGAACACTGAAGCTTTCTTT.

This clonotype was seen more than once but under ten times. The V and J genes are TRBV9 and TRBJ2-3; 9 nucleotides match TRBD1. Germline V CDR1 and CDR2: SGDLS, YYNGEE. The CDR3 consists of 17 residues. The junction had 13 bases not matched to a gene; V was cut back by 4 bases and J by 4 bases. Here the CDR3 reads CASSPHEGDRVSDTQYF. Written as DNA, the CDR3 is TGTGCCAGCAGCCCCCACGAGGGGGACAGGGTGTCAGATACGCAGTATTTT. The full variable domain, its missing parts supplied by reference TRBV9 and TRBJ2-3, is DSGVTQTPKHLITATGQRVTLRCSPRSGDLSVYWYQQSLDQGLQFLIQYYNGEERAKGNILERFSAQQFPDLHSELNLSSLELGDSALYFCASSPHEGDRVSDTQYFGPGTRLTVL.

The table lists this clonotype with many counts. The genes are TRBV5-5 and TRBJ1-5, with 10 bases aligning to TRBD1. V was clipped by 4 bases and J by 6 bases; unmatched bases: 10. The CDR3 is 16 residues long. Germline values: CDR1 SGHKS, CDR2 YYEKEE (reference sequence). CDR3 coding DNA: TGTGCCAGCAGCCGAGGTGACAGGGGGCGGGTTCAGCCCCAGCATTTT. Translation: CASSRGDRGRVQPQHF. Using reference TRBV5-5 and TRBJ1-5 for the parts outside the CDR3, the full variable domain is DAGVTQSPTHLIKTRGQQVTLRCSPISGHKSVSWYQQVLGQGPQFIFQYYEKEERGRGNFPDRFSARQFPNYSSELNVNALLLGDSALYLCASSRGDRGRVQPQHFGDGTRLSIL.

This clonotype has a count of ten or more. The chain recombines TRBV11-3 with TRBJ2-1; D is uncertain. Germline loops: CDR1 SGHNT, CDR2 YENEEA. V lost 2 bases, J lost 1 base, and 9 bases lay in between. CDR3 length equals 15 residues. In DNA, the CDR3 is TGTGCCAGCAGCTTAAATAGGGCTTCCTACAATGAGCAGTTCTTC. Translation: CASSLNRASYNEQFF.

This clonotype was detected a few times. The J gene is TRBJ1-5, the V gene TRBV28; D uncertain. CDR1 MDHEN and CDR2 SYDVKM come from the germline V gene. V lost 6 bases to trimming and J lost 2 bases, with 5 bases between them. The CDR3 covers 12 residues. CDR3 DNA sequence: TGTGCCAGCAGGGGAGGCAATCAGCCCCAGCATTTT. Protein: CASRGGNQPQHF.

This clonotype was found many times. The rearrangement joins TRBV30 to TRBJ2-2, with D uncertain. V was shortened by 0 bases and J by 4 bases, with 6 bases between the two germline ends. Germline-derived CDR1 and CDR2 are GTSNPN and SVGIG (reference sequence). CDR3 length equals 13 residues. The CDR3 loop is CAWSVFSTGELFF. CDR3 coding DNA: TGTGCCTGGAGTGTATTTAGCACCGGGGAGCTGTTTTTT.

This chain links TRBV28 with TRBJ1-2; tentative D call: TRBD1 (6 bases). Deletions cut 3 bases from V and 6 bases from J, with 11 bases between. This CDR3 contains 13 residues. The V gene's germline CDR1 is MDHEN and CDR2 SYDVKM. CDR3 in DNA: TGTGCCAGCAGTTTCCCAAAGGGGGATGGCTACACCTTC. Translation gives CASSFPKGDGYTF.

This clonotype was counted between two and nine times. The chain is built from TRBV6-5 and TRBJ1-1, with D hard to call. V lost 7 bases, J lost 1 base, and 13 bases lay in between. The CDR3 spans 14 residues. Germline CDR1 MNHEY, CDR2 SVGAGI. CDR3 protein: CASTTVAGNTEAFF. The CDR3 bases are TGTGCCAGCACCACCGTCGCGGGGAACACTGAAGCTTTCTTT.

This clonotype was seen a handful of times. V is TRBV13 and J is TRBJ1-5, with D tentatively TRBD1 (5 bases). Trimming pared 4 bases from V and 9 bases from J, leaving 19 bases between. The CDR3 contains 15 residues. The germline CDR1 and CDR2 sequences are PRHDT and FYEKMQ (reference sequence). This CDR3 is CASSSGGALDVPQHF. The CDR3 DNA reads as TGTGCCAGCAGCTCCGGCGGGGCCCTAGATGTGCCCCAGCATTTT.